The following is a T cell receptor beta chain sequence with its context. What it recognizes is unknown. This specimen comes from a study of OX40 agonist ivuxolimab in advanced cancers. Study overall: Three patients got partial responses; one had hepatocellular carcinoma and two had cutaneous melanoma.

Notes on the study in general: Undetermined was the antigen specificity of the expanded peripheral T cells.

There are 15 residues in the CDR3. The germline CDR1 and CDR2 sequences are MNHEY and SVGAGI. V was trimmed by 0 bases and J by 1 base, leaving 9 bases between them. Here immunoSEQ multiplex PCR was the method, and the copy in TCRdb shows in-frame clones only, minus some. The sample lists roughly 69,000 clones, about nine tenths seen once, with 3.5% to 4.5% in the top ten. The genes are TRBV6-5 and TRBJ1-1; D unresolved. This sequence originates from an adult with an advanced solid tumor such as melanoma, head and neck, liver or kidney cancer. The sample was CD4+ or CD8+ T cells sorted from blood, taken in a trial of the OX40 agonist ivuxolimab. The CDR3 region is CASSYSSRTNTEAFF. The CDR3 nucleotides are TGTGCCAGCAGTTACTCGTCACGGACGAACACTGAAGCTTTCTTT.